Listed here are 25 T cell receptor beta chains from one sample, sequenced in a study of cytomegalovirus exposure and HLA in healthy donors. The PCR used 60 Vbeta and 13 Jbeta primers. Sequenced by immunoSEQ multiplex PCR; TCRdb stores in-frame clones only, minus some. The table lists roughly 160,000 clones, 85% of them singletons, with 1% in the top ten. Sequencing input: PBMCs. Receptors were obtained from a boy aged 2 to 10 in good health and CMV-seronegative.

The chain couples TRBV5-6 to TRBJ1-1; TRBD1 matches 7 bases. V lost 3 bases, J lost 5 bases, and 10 bases stayed unmatched. Germline V gives CDR1 SGHDT, CDR2 YYEEEE. This CDR3 spans 15 amino acids. DNA for the CDR3: TGTGCCAGCAGCTGGGCACACAGGGGTAGTACTGAAGCTTTCTTT. Translation gives CASSWAHRGSTEAFF.

The J gene is TRBJ2-7, the V gene TRBV29-1, with 9 bases that match TRBD1. CDR3 length equals 12 residues. In germline, CDR1 is SQVTM, CDR2 ANQGSEA. V dropped 5 bases and J dropped 3; count of bases not matched to a gene: 2. CDR3 amino acids: CSVQDRGYEQYF. Here the CDR3 DNA reads TGCAGCGTTCAGGACAGGGGCTACGAGCAGTACTTC.

This clone was counted a few times. The rearrangement uses TRBV5-6 and TRBJ2-3, with 7 bases aligning to TRBD2. Losses at the gene ends were 2 bases for V and 2 bases for J; bases not matched to a gene: 5. This CDR3 contains 15 residues. Germline V CDR1 and CDR2: SGHDT, YYEEEE. CDR3 DNA sequence: TGTGCCAGCAGCTTTATCGGGGGGACCACAGATACGCAGTATTTT. Translating gives CASSFIGGTTDTQYF. Based on the CDR3 plus reference TRBV5-6 and TRBJ2-3, the full variable domain is DAGVTQSPTHLIKTRGQQVTLRCSPKSGHDTVSWYQQALGQGPQFIFQYYEEEERQRGNFPDRFSGHQFPNYSSELNVNALLLGDSALYLCASSFIGGTTDTQYFGPGTRLTVL.

J is TRBJ2-6 and V is TRBV27; weak D call: TRBD1 (5 bases). V lost 7 bases and J 4 bases, leaving 17 bases between the germline ends. The germline V gene encodes CDR1 MNHEY and CDR2 SMNVEV (reference sequence). This CDR3 spans 16 amino acids. DNA for the CDR3: TGTGCCAGCACCCCTAGGGGAAGCTGGGGGGCCAACGTCCTGACTTTC. Amino acids: CASTPRGSWGANVLTF.

This chain joins TRBV15 and TRBJ2-7, with 10 nucleotides matching TRBD2. Germline CDR1 reads LNHNV; CDR2 reads YYDKDF (reference sequence). CDR3 length: 14 residues. After removal of 3 bases from V and 3 bases from J, the junction contained 2 bases not matched to a gene. In nucleotides, the CDR3 is TGTGCCACCAGCAGCGGACTAGCGGTCTACGAGCAGTACTTC. Protein product: CATSSGLAVYEQYF.

V and J are TRBV2 and TRBJ1-5, with 8 positions matching TRBD1. Germline V gene data show CDR1 as SNHLY and CDR2 as FYNNEI. This CDR3 has 17 amino acids. V shed 6 bases and J 2 bases; nucleotides not matched to a gene: 12. The CDR3 DNA reads as TGTGCCAGCAGCGATACTAAACAGGGGGGGGGCAATCAGCCCCAGCATTTT. This gives the protein CASSDTKQGGGNQPQHF. The variable domain in full, completed from reference TRBV2 and TRBJ1-5, reads EPEVTQTPSHQVTQMGQEVILRCVPISNHLYFYWYRQILGQKVEFLVSFYNNEISEKSEIFDDQFSVERPDGSNFTLKIRSTKLEDSAMYFCASSDTKQGGGNQPQHFGDGTRLSIL.

The chain is built from TRBV6-5 and TRBJ1-2; D gene ambiguous. The CDR3 is 13 amino acids. Trimming cost V 4 bases and J 4 bases, with 10 bases left between them. Germline CDR1 is MNHEY and CDR2 is SVGAGI. The chain's CDR3 is CASSFPSGYGYTF. For the CDR3, the DNA is TGTGCCAGCAGTTTTCCTTCAGGCTATGGCTACACCTTC.

The V call is TRBV7-9, the J call TRBJ2-1; 8 bases map to TRBD2. The CDR3 runs 17 residues. From germline, CDR1 is SEHNR and CDR2 FQNEAQ (reference sequence). V shed 5 bases and J 1 base; nucleotides not matched to a gene: 10. The DNA of the CDR3 is TGTGCCAGCAGCCCGCGGGCGGGGGGCCGATCCTACAATGAGCAGTTCTTC. This sequence encodes CASSPRAGGRSYNEQFF.

The CDR3 nucleotides are TGTGCCAGCAGTACCCAACAGGGGTACACCGGGGAGCTGTTTTTT. Its protein product is CASSTQQGYTGELFF. The genes are TRBV28 and TRBJ2-2; 7 bases match TRBD1. This CDR3 has 15 amino acids. CDR1 is MDHEN and CDR2 is SYDVKM in the germline V gene. The ends lost 5 bases at V and 3 bases at J; junction bases unmatched: 6.

This clone came up a few times. The J gene is TRBJ2-1, the V gene TRBV19; D is perhaps TRBD2 (5 bases). Germline CDR1 is LNHDA and CDR2 is SQIVND (reference sequence). Trimming stripped 6 bases from V and 7 bases from J, with 16 bases between. This CDR3 is built from 14 residues. In DNA, the CDR3 is TGTGCCAGTAGCTTTGGGCTAGCCGAGAATGAGCAGTTCTTC. Translated, it gives CASSFGLAENEQFF.

The rearrangement links TRBV7-9 to TRBJ2-1; D gene unclear. The CDR3 has 13 amino acids. V was cut by 3 bases and J by 10 bases, with 13 bases left in between. Germline lookup yields CDR1 SEHNR and CDR2 FQNEAQ (reference sequence). CDR3 loop: CASSFLQYIEQFF. CDR3 DNA sequence: TGTGCCAGCAGCTTTTTACAGTACATAGAGCAGTTCTTC.

The rearrangement uses TRBV28 and TRBJ1-1, with D unclear. Germline V gene lookup returns CDR1 MDHEN and CDR2 SYDVKM. V was pared by 3 bases and J by 1 base, with 15 bases between. CDR3 size: 16 residues. Here the CDR3 reads CASSFSGGGQNTEAFF. The DNA for the CDR3 is TGTGCCAGCAGTTTTTCTGGAGGAGGGCAGAACACTGAAGCTTTCTTT.

This rearrangement joins TRBV27 to TRBJ2-1; 8 bases map to TRBD2. After removal of 6 bases from V and 2 bases from J, the junction contained 9 bases not matched to a gene. The CDR3 totals 16 residues. Per the germline V gene, CDR1 is MNHEY and CDR2 is SMNVEV (reference sequence). The CDR3 spells CASRNGAGGAYNEQFF. Written as DNA, the CDR3 is TGTGCCAGCAGAAACGGGGCGGGAGGAGCCTACAATGAGCAGTTCTTC.

V gene TRBV27 combines with J gene TRBJ2-2; D is ambiguous. The length of the CDR3 is 16 residues. The V end was cut by 2 bases, the J end by 4 bases, with 14 bases between. Germline values: CDR1 MNHEY, CDR2 SMNVEV (reference sequence). Written as DNA, the CDR3 is TGTGCCAGCAGTTTAGTCGCGACAAGCTTCACCGGGGAGCTGTTTTTT. It codes for CASSLVATSFTGELFF.

The V call is TRBV5-6, the J call TRBJ2-6; 7 bases line up with TRBD1. V gave up 1 base and J gave up 5 bases; unmatched junction bases: 12. The CDR3 length is 18 residues. Germline assignment: CDR1 SGHDT and CDR2 YYEEEE. The CDR3 region is CASSLSLYRDRRANVLTF. CDR3 DNA: TGTGCCAGCAGCTTGAGTCTTTACCGGGACAGACGGGCCAACGTCCTGACTTTC.

The rearrangement uses TRBV6-5 and TRBJ1-3; 7 bases map to TRBD1. The CDR3 loop spans 14 amino acids. Per germline, CDR1 MNHEY and CDR2 SVGAGI. Unmatched junction bases numbered 5, after V lost 5 bases and J lost 4 bases. The CDR3 here is CASSISRGGNTIYF. The CDR3 DNA follows: TGTGCCAGCAGTATTTCCAGGGGGGGAAACACCATATATTTT.

The chain carries TRBV2 and TRBJ2-1; perhaps TRBD1 as D (6 bases). V was clipped by 4 bases and J by 5 bases, with 18 bases between them. Germline V CDR1 and CDR2: SNHLY, FYNNEI. There are 16 residues in the CDR3. In DNA form, the CDR3 reads TGTGCCAGCAGTGGGTCCGACAGGTACATTGACAATGAGCAGTTCTTC. This gives the protein CASSGSDRYIDNEQFF.

The rearrangement links TRBV2 to TRBJ2-7; the match to TRBD2 covers 9 bases. After removal of 6 bases from V and 1 base from J, the junction contained 10 bases not matched to a gene. The CDR3 is 16 amino acids. Germline V lookup: CDR1 SNHLY, CDR2 FYNNEI. Here the CDR3 reads CASRPGLAAQSYEQYV. In nucleotides, the CDR3 is TGTGCCAGCAGACCGGGACTAGCCGCACAATCCTACGAGCAGTACGTC.

The chain couples TRBV5-1 to TRBJ1-5, with D perhaps TRBD1 (5 bases). There are 14 residues in the CDR3. The V end lost 3 bases, the J end lost 6 bases, and 13 bases lay between the germline ends. Germline CDR1 and CDR2: SGHRS and YFSETQ. The CDR3 spells CASSSGREGQPQHF. The CDR3 DNA reads as TGCGCCAGCAGCTCGGGCAGGGAAGGTCAGCCCCAGCATTTT.

The chain is built from TRBV11-2 and TRBJ1-1, with 7 bases lining up with TRBD1. This CDR3 region has 17 residues. Losses at the gene ends were 6 bases for V and 2 bases for J; bases not matched to a gene: 15. Germline V gene sequence: CDR1 SGHAT, CDR2 FQNNGV. Here the CDR3 reads CASSFRTGLAPNTEAFF. In DNA, the CDR3 is TGTGCCAGCAGTTTTAGGACAGGCTTAGCTCCTAACACTGAAGCTTTCTTT.

The rearrangement uses TRBV6-1 and TRBJ1-5; TRBD1 agrees at 9 bases. The length of the CDR3 is 18 residues. CDR1 and CDR2 from the germline V gene are MNHNS and SASEGT. Trimming at V came to 1 base and at J to 0 bases, leaving 7 bases not matched to a gene. CDR3 sequence reads: CASSEVGQGYRSNQPQHF. The CDR3 region has the DNA TGTGCCAGCAGTGAAGTGGGACAGGGCTACCGTAGCAATCAGCCCCAGCATTTT.

Here the CDR3 DNA reads TGTGCCAGCAGTTTAGGAAGGAGCGGGGGCCGGGCCCAGTACTTC. This translates into CASSLGRSGGRAQYF. This chain uses TRBV27 with TRBJ2-5; 8 bases fit TRBD2. The junction had 11 bases not matched to a gene; V was cut back by 2 bases and J by 9 bases. Germline assignment: CDR1 MNHEY and CDR2 SMNVEV (reference sequence). This CDR3 contains 15 residues.

This chain joins TRBV9 and TRBJ2-5; 10 bases are a match to TRBD2. The CDR3 contains 17 residues. CDR1 is SGDLS and CDR2 is YYNGEE in the germline V gene. V was pared by 0 bases and J by 5 bases, with 10 bases of the junction left unmatched. The CDR3 reads CASSVDPSGGSGETQYF. In DNA form, the CDR3 reads TGTGCCAGCAGCGTAGATCCTAGCGGGGGAAGCGGGGAGACCCAGTACTTC.

The genes are TRBV6-5 and TRBJ2-1, with 7 bases that match TRBD2. J lost 11 bases, V lost 4 bases, and 11 bases had no gene match. CDR1 is MNHEY and CDR2 is SVGAGI in the germline V gene. The length of the CDR3 is 14 residues. The CDR3 DNA reads as TGTGCCAGCAGTTCCGGGTTGGCGGGAGTGCAGCAGTTCTTC. It is translated as CASSSGLAGVQQFF.

The J gene is TRBJ2-2, the V gene TRBV7-2; TRBD1 aligns across 11 bases. Unmatched junction bases numbered 4, after V lost 5 bases and J lost 8 bases. The CDR3 length is 14 residues. Germline lookup yields CDR1 SGHTA and CDR2 FQGNSA. The CDR3 is CASSLDRGQGELFF. CDR3 DNA sequence: TGTGCCAGCAGCCTGGACAGGGGGCAGGGGGAGCTGTTTTTT.